This entry is about one T cell receptor beta chain. This specimen comes from a study of cytomegalovirus exposure and HLA in healthy donors. PCR employed 60 Vbeta and 13 Jbeta primers. Method: immunoSEQ multiplex PCR; TCRdb's copy keeps in-frame clones and lacks some. The sample shows 80,000 or so clones, over 60% of them seen only once. V dropped 5 bases and J dropped 5 bases, with 14 bases sitting between them. The CDR3 is 14 residues long. CDR1 and CDR2 from the germline V gene are MNHEY and SVGAGI. Sequences were obtained from PBMCs. The genes are TRBV6-5 and TRBJ2-3; weak D call: TRBD1 (6 bases). This TCR came from a man aged 40-49 years in good health and CMV-seronegative. CDR3 residues: CASSRGISGDTQYF. CDR3 coding DNA: TGTGCCAGCAGTAGGGGGATAAGTGGAGATACGCAGTATTTT.